This record covers a single TCR beta chain. CDR3 length equals 14 residues. Assay used: immunoSEQ multiplex PCR; TCRdb lists only in-frame clones, some missing. The sample lists tens of thousands of clones; roughly 89% were seen once. The sample belongs to a study of preoperative IRX-2 immunotherapy in early breast cancer. Treatment: preoperative locoregional IRX-2 cytokine immunotherapy. This phase Ib study tested locoregional IRX-2 cytokine immunotherapy given before surgery. The TCR sequence derives from a human donor with breast cancer. Here the sequenced sample was tumor tissue, taken after IRX-2 immunotherapy. The chain couples TRBV22-1 to TRBJ1-1; TRBD1 is taken as the D call from the table, unchecked against the DNA. TRBV22-1 is a pseudogene. The CDR3 protein is CASSPQGFTTEAFF. DNA for the CDR3: TGTGCCAGCAGCCCTCAGGGGTTTACCACTGAAGCTTTCTTT.